What follows are 5 T cell receptor beta chains derived from one specimen sequenced in a study of blood T cell repertoires in COVID-19. TCRdb keeps only in-frame clones here, not all; method: immunoSEQ multiplex PCR. The sample has some 300,000 clones, approximately 89% seen once. Sequencing was carried out using peripheral blood. The receptors were gathered from a young woman who had recovered from COVID-19.

V is TRBV7-9 and J is TRBJ1-1, with TRBD1 matching over 8 bases. Germline CDR1 is SEHNR and CDR2 is FQNEAQ (reference sequence). V lost 3 bases and J lost 4; bases outside the gene matches: 4. The CDR3 covers 14 residues. The DNA of the CDR3 is TGTGCCAGCAGCTTTCCACAGGGGGGCACTGAAGCTTTCTTT. Protein sequence: CASSFPQGGTEAFF.

Remarks on this clone: This same CDR3 is encoded by further DNA sequences in the sample. J is TRBJ1-2 and V is TRBV9; D not resolved. The CDR3 is 12 residues long. In germline, CDR1 is SGDLS, CDR2 YYNGEE. Trimming took off 3 bases at V and 7 bases at J, with 10 bases between the two ends. Written as DNA, the CDR3 is TGTGCCAGCAGCGGAGGTGGGTTTGGCTACACCTTC. This sequence encodes CASSGGGFGYTF.

The CDR3 coding sequence is TGTGCCAGCAGCCGATACAGGCATTTGGGCACTGAAGCTTTCTTT. As protein: CASSRYRHLGTEAFF. The J gene is TRBJ1-1, the V gene TRBV7-8; a weak D match, TRBD1 (5 bases). Germline V gene lookup returns CDR1 SGHVS and CDR2 FQNEAQ. This CDR3 comprises 15 residues. Deletions cut 5 bases from V and 4 bases from J, with 17 bases between.

The rearrangement joins TRBV6-9 to TRBJ1-5; D is ambiguous. With 9 bases removed from V and 7 bases from J, the gap between germline ends came to 16 bases. CDR3 length equals 13 residues. CDR1 and CDR2 from the germline V gene are MNHGY and SVAAGI. In DNA form, the CDR3 reads TGTGCCAGTCCCTCCTACCCCAGGCAGCCCCAGCATTTT. This translates into CASPSYPRQPQHF.

The count of this clone is one. V usage is TRBV6-2 or TRBV6-3 and J usage is TRBJ2-2; D possibly corresponds to TRBD1 (5 bases). Germline CDR1 is MNHEY and CDR2 is SVGEGT. The CDR3 consists of 17 residues. Trimming left V 4 bases short and J 0 bases short, with 15 bases between. The CDR3: CASSWGRRKPNTGELFF. The CDR3 bases are TGTGCCAGCAGTTGGGGCCGACGGAAACCGAACACCGGGGAGCTGTTTTTT.